This TCR beta chain stems from a study of cytomegalovirus exposure and HLA in healthy donors. For the study at large: A previous analysis identified around 120 million unique TCR beta sequences derived from about 180 million T cells. A preliminary data release comprised around 85 million unique TCRs obtained from HLA-typed donors.

The PCR ran on 60 Vbeta and 13 Jbeta primers. TCRdb's copy holds only in-frame clones and misses some; the assay was immunoSEQ multiplex PCR. Reported are approximately 110,000 clones; the ten largest clones contain 3.6%. Remarks on this clone: Antigen unknown.

Regarding the study as a whole: The authors later linked a missense DCLRE1C variant to TCR beta V- and J-gene trimming. Fewer N-insertions (relative to the roughly 700-donor mean) were reportedly seen in an Asian-associated ancestry cluster in a later analysis.

This receptor was taken from a man between 18 and 35 years old in good health and CMV-seronegative. Sequencing was done on a sample of PBMCs.

The CDR3 nucleotides are TGTGCCAGCTCACCCGCCAGGGTCTATGGCTACACCTTC. Protein: CASSPARVYGYTF. The V gene is TRBV18, the J gene TRBJ1-2, with D possibly being TRBD1 (5 bases). There are 13 residues in the CDR3. CDR1 is KGHSH and CDR2 is LQKENI in the germline V gene. V gave up 3 bases and J gave up 4 bases, with 9 bases separating them.